This T cell receptor beta chain was obtained from a study of identical twins. General observations from the study: Abundant beta clonotypes from cord blood bore fewer insertions; memory repertoires lacked this pattern. Zero-insertion findings could be partly confounded by invariant cells (MAIT and iNKT cells).

In every case, the donor was a healthy Caucasian. The CDR3 has 16 residues. V dropped 4 bases and J dropped 9 bases, with 20 bases sitting between them. CDR1 and CDR2 from the germline V gene are SGHRS and YFSETQ. TCRdb re-derived calls from the 5' RACE reads in MiXCR, one entry per CDR3 protein. The sample carries about 280,000 distinct CDR3 sequences, 6.5% to 9.5% recorded once. This clonotype was seen only a few times. Antigen unknown. The sample was also linked to a second study, of yellow fever vaccine responses in identical twins.

The chain couples TRBV5-1 to TRBJ1-6; the D gene is possibly TRBD1 (5 bases). The source of this sequence is a woman aged 18-30 years in good health. Sequences were obtained from memory (CD45RO+) T cells sorted from blood. The CDR3 is CASSASGTLLGSPLHF. CDR3 DNA sequence: TGCGCCAGCAGCGCCTCCGGGACCCTATTAGGTTCACCCCTCCACTTT.